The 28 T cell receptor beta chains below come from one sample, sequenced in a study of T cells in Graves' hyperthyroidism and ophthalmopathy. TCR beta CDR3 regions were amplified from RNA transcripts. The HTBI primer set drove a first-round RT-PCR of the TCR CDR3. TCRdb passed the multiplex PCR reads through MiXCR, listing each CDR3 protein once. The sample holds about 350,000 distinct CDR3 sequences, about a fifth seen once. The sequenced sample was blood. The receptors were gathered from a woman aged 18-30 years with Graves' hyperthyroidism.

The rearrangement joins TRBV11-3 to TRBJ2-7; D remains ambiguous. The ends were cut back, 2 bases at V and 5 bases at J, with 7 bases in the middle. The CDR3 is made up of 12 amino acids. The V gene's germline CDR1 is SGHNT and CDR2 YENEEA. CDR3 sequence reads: CASSLKDHEQYF. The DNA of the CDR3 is TGTGCCAGCAGCTTAAAGGACCACGAGCAGTACTTC.

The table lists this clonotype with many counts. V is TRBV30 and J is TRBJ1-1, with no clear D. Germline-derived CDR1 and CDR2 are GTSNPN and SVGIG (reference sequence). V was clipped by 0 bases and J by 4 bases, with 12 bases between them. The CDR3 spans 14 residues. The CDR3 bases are TGTGCCTGGAGTGTTTGGGGTTATAGCACTGAAGCTTTCTTT. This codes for CAWSVWGYSTEAFF.

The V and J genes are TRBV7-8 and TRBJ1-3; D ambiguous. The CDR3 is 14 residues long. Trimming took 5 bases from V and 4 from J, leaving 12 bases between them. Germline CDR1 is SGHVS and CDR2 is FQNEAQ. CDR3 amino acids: CASSIRGYGNTIYF. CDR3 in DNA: TGTGCCAGCAGCATACGGGGTTACGGAAACACCATATATTTT.

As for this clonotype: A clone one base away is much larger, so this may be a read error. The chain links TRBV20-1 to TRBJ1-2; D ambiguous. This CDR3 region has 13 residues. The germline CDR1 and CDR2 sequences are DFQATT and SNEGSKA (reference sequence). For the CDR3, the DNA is TGCAGTGCTAGTCTATCACGTGGCTATAGCTACACCTTC. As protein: CSASLSRGYSYTF.

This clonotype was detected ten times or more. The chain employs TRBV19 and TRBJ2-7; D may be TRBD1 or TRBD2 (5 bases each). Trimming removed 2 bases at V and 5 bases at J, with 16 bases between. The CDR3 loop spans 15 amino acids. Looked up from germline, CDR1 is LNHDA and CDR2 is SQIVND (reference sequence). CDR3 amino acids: CASSIKRGPGHEQYF. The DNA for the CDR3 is TGTGCCAGTAGTATAAAAAGGGGACCTGGCCACGAGCAGTACTTC.

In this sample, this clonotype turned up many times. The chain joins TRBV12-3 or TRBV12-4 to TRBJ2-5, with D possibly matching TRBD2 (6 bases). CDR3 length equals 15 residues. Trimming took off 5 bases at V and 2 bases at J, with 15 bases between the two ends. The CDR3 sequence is CASSRPSAGQETQYF. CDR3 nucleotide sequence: TGTGCCAGCAGTCGGCCCTCGGCGGGGCAAGAGACCCAGTACTTC.

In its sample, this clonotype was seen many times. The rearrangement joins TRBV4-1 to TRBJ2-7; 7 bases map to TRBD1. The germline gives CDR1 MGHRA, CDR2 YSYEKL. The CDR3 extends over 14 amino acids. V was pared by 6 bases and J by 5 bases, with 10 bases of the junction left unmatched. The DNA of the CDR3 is TGCGCCAGCAGTTTTAACAGGGGTGTCGACGAGCAGTACTTC. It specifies CASSFNRGVDEQYF.

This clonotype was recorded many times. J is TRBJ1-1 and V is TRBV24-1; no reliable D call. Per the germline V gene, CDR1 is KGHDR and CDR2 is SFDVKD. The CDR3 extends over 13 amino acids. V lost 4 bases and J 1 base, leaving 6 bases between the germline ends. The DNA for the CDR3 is TGTGCCACCAGTGAAGGTTCGAACACTGAAGCTTTCTTT. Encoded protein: CATSEGSNTEAFF.

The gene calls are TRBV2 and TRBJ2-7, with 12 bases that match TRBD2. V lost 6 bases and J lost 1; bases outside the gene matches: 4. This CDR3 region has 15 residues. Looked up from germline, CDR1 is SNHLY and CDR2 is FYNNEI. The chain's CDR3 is CASRGGLAGSYEQYF. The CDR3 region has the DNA TGTGCCAGCAGAGGAGGACTAGCGGGGTCCTACGAGCAGTACTTC.

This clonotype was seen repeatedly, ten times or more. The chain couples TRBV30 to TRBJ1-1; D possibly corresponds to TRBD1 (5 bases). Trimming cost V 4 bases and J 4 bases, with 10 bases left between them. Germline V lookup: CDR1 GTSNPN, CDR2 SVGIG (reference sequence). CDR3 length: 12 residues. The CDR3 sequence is CAWIREGTEAFF. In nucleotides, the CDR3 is TGTGCCTGGATCAGGGAGGGCACTGAAGCTTTCTTT.

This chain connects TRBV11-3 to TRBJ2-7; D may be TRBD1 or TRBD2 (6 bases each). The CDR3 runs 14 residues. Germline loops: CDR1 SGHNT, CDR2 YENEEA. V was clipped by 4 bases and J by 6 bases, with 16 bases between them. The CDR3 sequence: CASSSGSGALEQYF. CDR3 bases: TGTGCCAGCAGCTCAGGCTCGGGGGCGCTCGAGCAGTACTTC.

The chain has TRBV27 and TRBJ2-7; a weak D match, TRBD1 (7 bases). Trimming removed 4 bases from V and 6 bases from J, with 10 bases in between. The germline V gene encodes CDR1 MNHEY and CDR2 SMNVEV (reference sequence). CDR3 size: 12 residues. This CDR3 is CASSYQGGEQYF. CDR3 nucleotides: TGTGCCAGCAGTTACCAGGGGGGCGAGCAGTACTTC.

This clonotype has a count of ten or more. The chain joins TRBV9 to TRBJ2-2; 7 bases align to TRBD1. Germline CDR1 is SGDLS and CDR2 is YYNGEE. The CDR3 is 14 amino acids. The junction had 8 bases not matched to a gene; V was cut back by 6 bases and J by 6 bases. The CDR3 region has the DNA TGTGCCAGCACCCAGGGGGACCCAGCCGGGGAGCTGTTTTTT. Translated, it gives CASTQGDPAGELFF.

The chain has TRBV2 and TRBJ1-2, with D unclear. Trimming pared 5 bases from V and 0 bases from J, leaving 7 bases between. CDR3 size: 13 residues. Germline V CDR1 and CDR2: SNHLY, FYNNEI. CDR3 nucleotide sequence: TGTGCCAGCAGTTCTGAAACTAACTATGGCTACACCTTC. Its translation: CASSSETNYGYTF.

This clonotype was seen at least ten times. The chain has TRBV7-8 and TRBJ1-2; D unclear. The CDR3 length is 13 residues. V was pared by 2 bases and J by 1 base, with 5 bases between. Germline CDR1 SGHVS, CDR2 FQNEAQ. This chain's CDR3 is CASSLKVNYGYTF. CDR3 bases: TGTGCCAGCAGCTTAAAGGTTAACTATGGCTACACCTTC.

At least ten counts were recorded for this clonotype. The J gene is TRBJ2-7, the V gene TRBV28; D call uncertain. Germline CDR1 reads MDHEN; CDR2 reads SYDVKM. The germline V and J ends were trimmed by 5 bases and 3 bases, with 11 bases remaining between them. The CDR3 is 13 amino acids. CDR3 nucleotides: TGTGCCAGCAGTCCCGCGGACCGCTACGAGCAGTACTTC. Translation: CASSPADRYEQYF.

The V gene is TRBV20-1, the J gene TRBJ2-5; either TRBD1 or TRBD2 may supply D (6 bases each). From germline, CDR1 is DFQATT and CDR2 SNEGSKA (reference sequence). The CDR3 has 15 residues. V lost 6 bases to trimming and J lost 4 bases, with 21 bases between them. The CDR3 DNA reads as TGCAGTGCGGGGCTGGGTGGGGGGCCGGGAGAGACCCAGTACTTC. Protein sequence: CSAGLGGGPGETQYF.

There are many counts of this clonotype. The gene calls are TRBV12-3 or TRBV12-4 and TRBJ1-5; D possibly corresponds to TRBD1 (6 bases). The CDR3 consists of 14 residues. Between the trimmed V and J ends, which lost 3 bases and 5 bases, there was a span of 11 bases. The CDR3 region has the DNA TGTGCCAGCAGTTTTGGGGGCGTGGATCAGCCCCAGCATTTT. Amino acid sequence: CASSFGGVDQPQHF.

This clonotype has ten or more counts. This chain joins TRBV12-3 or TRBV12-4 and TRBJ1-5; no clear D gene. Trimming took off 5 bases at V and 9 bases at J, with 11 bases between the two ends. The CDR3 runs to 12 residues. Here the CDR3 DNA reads TGTGCCAGCAGTCTCGATTTGGGGCCCCAGCATTTT. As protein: CASSLDLGPQHF.

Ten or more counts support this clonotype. As DNA, the CDR3 is TGTGCCAGCAGTTATAGGGCCTTTGAAGCTTTCTTT. It translates to CASSYRAFEAFF. The chain links TRBV12-3 or TRBV12-4 to TRBJ1-1; D uncertain. Trimming stripped 4 bases from V and 7 bases from J, with 10 bases between. The CDR3 consists of 12 residues.

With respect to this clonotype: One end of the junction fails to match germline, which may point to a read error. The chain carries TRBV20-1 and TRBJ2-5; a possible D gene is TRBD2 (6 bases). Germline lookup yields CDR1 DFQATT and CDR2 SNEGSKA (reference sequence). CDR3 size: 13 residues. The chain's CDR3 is CSVRKRAQGTQYF. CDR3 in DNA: TGCAGTGTTCGGAAGCGGGCACAAGGGACCCAGTACTTC.

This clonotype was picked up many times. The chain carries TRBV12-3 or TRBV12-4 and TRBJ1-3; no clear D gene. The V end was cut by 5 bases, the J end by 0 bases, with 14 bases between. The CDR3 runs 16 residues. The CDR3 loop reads CASSPPGRHSGNTIYF. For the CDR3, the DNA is TGTGCCAGCAGTCCGCCTGGCAGGCACTCTGGAAACACCATATATTTT.

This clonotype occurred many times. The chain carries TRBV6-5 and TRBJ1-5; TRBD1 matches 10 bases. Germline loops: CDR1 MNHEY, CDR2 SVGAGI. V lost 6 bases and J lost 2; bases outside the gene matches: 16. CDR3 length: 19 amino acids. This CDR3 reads CASRSPGQGPEVGNQPQHF. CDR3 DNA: TGTGCCAGCAGATCACCGGGACAGGGGCCCGAGGTCGGCAATCAGCCCCAGCATTTT.

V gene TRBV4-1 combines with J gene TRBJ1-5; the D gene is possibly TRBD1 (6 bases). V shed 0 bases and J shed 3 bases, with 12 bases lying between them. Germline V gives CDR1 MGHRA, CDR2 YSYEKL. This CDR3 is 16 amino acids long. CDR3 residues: CASSQEPGATNQPQHF. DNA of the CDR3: TGCGCCAGCAGCCAAGAGCCAGGGGCGACCAATCAGCCCCAGCATTTT.

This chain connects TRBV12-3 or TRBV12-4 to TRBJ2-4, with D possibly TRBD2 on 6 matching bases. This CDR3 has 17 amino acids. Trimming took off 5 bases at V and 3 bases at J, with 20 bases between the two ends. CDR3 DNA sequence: TGTGCCAGCAGTGCTACCTTGGCGGGGTTACTCAAAAACATTCAGTACTTC. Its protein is CASSATLAGLLKNIQYF.

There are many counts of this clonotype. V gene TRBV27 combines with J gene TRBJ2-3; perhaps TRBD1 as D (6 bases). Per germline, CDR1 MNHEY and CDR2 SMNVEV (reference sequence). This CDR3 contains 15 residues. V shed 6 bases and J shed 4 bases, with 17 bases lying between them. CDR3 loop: CASRPQRQGSDTQYF. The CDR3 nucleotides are TGTGCCAGCAGACCCCAACGTCAGGGGTCAGATACGCAGTATTTT.

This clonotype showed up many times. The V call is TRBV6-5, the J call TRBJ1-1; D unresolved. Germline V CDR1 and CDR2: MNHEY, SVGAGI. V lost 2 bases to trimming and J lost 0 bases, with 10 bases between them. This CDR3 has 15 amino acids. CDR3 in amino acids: CASSYTSVMNTEAFF. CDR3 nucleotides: TGTGCCAGCAGTTACACCAGTGTTATGAACACTGAAGCTTTCTTT.

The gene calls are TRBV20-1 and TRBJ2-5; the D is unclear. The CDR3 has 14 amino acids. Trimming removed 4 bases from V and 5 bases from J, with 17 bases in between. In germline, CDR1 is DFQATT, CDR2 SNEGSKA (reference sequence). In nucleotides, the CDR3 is TGCAGTGCTACACCCTCAACGTGGGTCGAGACCCAGTACTTC. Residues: CSATPSTWVETQYF.